These 10 T cell receptor beta chains were all obtained from the same sample, sequenced in a study of cytomegalovirus exposure and HLA in healthy donors. Researchers ran the PCR with 60 Vbeta and 13 Jbeta primers. Only in-frame clones appear in the TCRdb table, and some are missing; sequencing was by immunoSEQ multiplex PCR. Of around 150,000 clones listed, less than 80% were seen once; the top ten hold 4.3%. The source material was PBMCs. These receptors were taken from a man aged 40-55 years in good health and CMV-seronegative.

The chain employs TRBV9 and TRBJ2-2; 15 bases are a match to TRBD2. Looked up from germline, CDR1 is SGDLS and CDR2 is YYNGEE. This CDR3 region has 18 residues. V shed 3 bases and J 4 bases; nucleotides not matched to a gene: 7. In DNA, the CDR3 is TGTGCCAGCAGCGCCCCCGGACTAGCGGGGGGGGGCACCGGGGAGCTGTTTTTT. Translation: CASSAPGLAGGGTGELFF.

Only one count was recorded for this clone. This chain uses TRBV6-6 with TRBJ2-3, with 8 bases aligning to TRBD1. Losses at the gene ends were 6 bases for V and 2 bases for J; bases not matched to a gene: 7. The germline V gene encodes CDR1 MNHNY and CDR2 SVGAGI (reference sequence). This CDR3 is built from 15 residues. The CDR3 region has the DNA TGTGCCAGCAGGGATACAGGGGGTAACACAGATACGCAGTATTTT. It is translated as CASRDTGGNTDTQYF.

V gene TRBV20-1 combines with J gene TRBJ2-5; D unclear. Germline CDR1 is DFQATT and CDR2 is SNEGSKA (reference sequence). The V end was cut by 6 bases, the J end by 2 bases, with 7 bases between. CDR3 length: 11 residues. The DNA for the CDR3 is TGCAGTGCCACGGTTCAAGAGACCCAGTACTTC. Translating gives CSATVQETQYF.

This clone was counted only a few times. J is TRBJ2-7 and V is TRBV6-5, with 11 nucleotides matching TRBD1. Germline V gene data show CDR1 as MNHEY and CDR2 as SVGAGI. V shed 6 bases and J 3 bases; nucleotides not matched to a gene: 7. The CDR3 consists of 15 residues. The CDR3 loop reads CASSSRDRGFYEQYF. CDR3 DNA: TGTGCCAGCAGCTCCCGGGACAGGGGGTTCTACGAGCAGTACTTC.

J is TRBJ2-1 and V is TRBV5-1; TRBD2 matches 12 bases. This CDR3 is built from 17 residues. Trimming at V came to 0 bases and at J to 8 bases, leaving 9 bases not matched to a gene. Per germline, CDR1 SGHRS and CDR2 YFSETQ. The chain's CDR3 is CASSLGLAGGPPYEQFF. DNA for the CDR3: TGCGCCAGCAGCTTGGGTCTAGCGGGGGGGCCGCCGTATGAGCAGTTCTTC.

The chain uses TRBV4-1 and TRBJ1-2, with 7 bases that match TRBD1. The V segment lost 0 bases and the J segment 7 bases; nucleotides outside the gene matches: 11. Germline lookup yields CDR1 MGHRA and CDR2 YSYEKL. The CDR3 is made up of 16 amino acids. The CDR3 region is CASSQEGGQPLGGYTF. CDR3 nucleotides: TGCGCCAGCAGCCAAGAAGGGGGCCAGCCCCTTGGTGGCTACACCTTC.

The J gene is TRBJ2-1, the V gene TRBV27; 11 nucleotides align to TRBD2. Trimming cost V 3 bases and J 6 bases; bases outside gene matches: 7. The CDR3 has 16 amino acids. In germline, CDR1 is MNHEY, CDR2 SMNVEV (reference sequence). DNA for the CDR3: TGTGCCAGCAGTTTCGTGCTAGCGGGGGGCAGCAATGAGCAGTTCTTC. It encodes CASSFVLAGGSNEQFF.

The gene calls are TRBV14 and TRBJ1-2, with D possibly being TRBD1 (6 bases). This CDR3 contains 16 residues. Trimming took off 3 bases at V and 3 bases at J, with 17 bases between the two ends. The V gene's germline CDR1 is SGHDN and CDR2 FVKESK. CDR3 DNA sequence: TGTGCCAGCAGCCACGTACGAGGGGGGGAGCACTATGGCTACACCTTC. Translation: CASSHVRGGEHYGYTF.

The chain uses TRBV27 and TRBJ2-3; 9 positions match TRBD2. CDR3 length: 15 amino acids. The germline gives CDR1 MNHEY, CDR2 SMNVEV (reference sequence). Trimming at V came to 5 bases and at J to 6 bases, leaving 9 bases not matched to a gene. CDR3 protein: CASSPHEAGGDTQYF. The CDR3 coding sequence is TGTGCCAGCAGTCCCCATGAGGCGGGAGGGGATACGCAGTATTTT.

The J gene is TRBJ2-1, the V gene TRBV7-9; D remains ambiguous. Germline V gene lookup returns CDR1 SEHNR and CDR2 FQNEAQ (reference sequence). The CDR3 spans 16 residues. V was pared by 2 bases and J by 1 base, with 12 bases between. The chain's CDR3 is CASSLLSGGSYNEQFF. The CDR3 coding sequence is TGTGCCAGCAGCTTACTGTCGGGTGGGTCCTACAATGAGCAGTTCTTC. The full variable domain, completed using reference TRBV7-9 and TRBJ2-1, is DTGVSQNPRHKITKRGQNVTFRCDPISEHNRLYWYRQTLGQGPEFLTYFQNEAQLEKSRLLSDRFSAERPKGSFSTLEIQRTEQGDSAMYLCASSLLSGGSYNEQFFGPGTRLTVL.